Following are 14 T cell receptor beta chains from one sample sequenced in a study of T cell responses to AZD1222 COVID-19 vaccine. TCRdb's table, derived via immunoSEQ multiplex PCR, lists solely in-frame clones and lacks some. Among about 120,000 clones, roughly 90% were seen once, and the ten largest hold approximately 8.4%. Sequencing was performed on peripheral blood, taken on day 0 of AZD1222 vaccination. The receptors originated from an adult in good health.

The chain combines TRBV28 with TRBJ2-1; 10 bases fit TRBD2. The germline CDR1 and CDR2 sequences are MDHEN and SYDVKM. This CDR3 has 14 amino acids. Losses at the gene ends were 7 bases for V and 2 bases for J; bases not matched to a gene: 2. The CDR3, as DNA: TGTGCCAGCACCCTAGCGGGGGCCTACAATGAGCAGTTCTTC. Translation gives CASTLAGAYNEQFF. Full variable domain (remainder filled in from reference TRBV28 and TRBJ2-1): DVKVTQSSRYLVKRTGEKVFLECVQDMDHENMFWYRQDPGLGLRLIYFSYDVKMKEKGDIPEGYSVSREKKERFSLILESASTNQTSMYLCASTLAGAYNEQFFGPGTRLTVL.

The V gene is TRBV2, the J gene TRBJ1-1; possibly TRBD1 for D (6 bases). Trimming cost V 6 bases and J 0 bases, with 11 bases left between them. The CDR3 extends over 14 amino acids. Germline-derived CDR1 and CDR2 are SNHLY and FYNNEI. The CDR3 is CASSGQLMNTEAFF. CDR3 nucleotides: TGTGCCAGCAGCGGACAGCTCATGAACACTGAAGCTTTCTTT. Based on the CDR3 plus reference TRBV2 and TRBJ1-1, the full variable domain is EPEVTQTPSHQVTQMGQEVILRCVPISNHLYFYWYRQILGQKVEFLVSFYNNEISEKSEIFDDQFSVERPDGSNFTLKIRSTKLEDSAMYFCASSGQLMNTEAFFGQGTRLTVV.

This clone was counted a few times. The chain combines TRBV5-4 with TRBJ2-7; tentatively, D is TRBD2 (6 bases). V shed 1 base and J shed 7 bases, with 18 bases lying between them. The CDR3 sequence is 15 residues long. CDR1 SGHNT and CDR2 YYREEE come from the germline V gene (reference sequence). The CDR3 DNA is TGTGCCAGCAGCTTGCCGCGACTAGACGTGGAGGAGCAGTACTTC. Translating it yields CASSLPRLDVEEQYF.

The V gene is TRBV30, the J gene TRBJ2-3; D is unclear. CDR3 size: 13 residues. V shed 4 bases and J shed 3 bases, with 11 bases lying between them. Germline V gene sequence: CDR1 GTSNPN, CDR2 SVGIG (reference sequence). This CDR3 reads CAWTRAWTDTQYF. Here the CDR3 DNA reads TGTGCCTGGACCAGAGCATGGACAGATACGCAGTATTTT.

V and J are TRBV4-2 and TRBJ2-1, with 8 bases fitting TRBD1. The CDR3 totals 14 residues. Trimming took 4 bases from V and 7 from J; bases not matched to a gene: 6. Germline CDR1 is LGHNA and CDR2 is YNFKEQ. The DNA of the CDR3 is TGTGCCAGCAGCCTCCTAACAGGGGGGAATGAGCAGTTCTTC. Its protein is CASSLLTGGNEQFF.

The chain links TRBV24-1 to TRBJ2-7; tentative D call: TRBD1 (5 bases). The V and J ends lost 11 bases and 2 bases respectively, with 30 bases between them. CDR3 size: 18 residues. Germline CDR1 reads KGHDR; CDR2 reads SFDVKD. The CDR3 sequence: CANQSSGRPRQRTYEQYF. The CDR3 bases are TGTGCCAACCAGTCATCCGGACGGCCCAGACAGAGGACCTACGAGCAGTACTTC.

This rearrangement joins TRBV30 to TRBJ2-3; possible D gene TRBD2, 5 bases. Germline lookup yields CDR1 GTSNPN and CDR2 SVGIG (reference sequence). Trimming left V 0 bases short and J 2 bases short, with 18 bases between. The CDR3 is 17 amino acids. The CDR3 DNA reads TGTGCCTGGAGTGTAGCTTCACGGACTTACTACACAGATACGCAGTATTTT. This sequence encodes CAWSVASRTYYTDTQYF.

Worth noting for this clone: The junction shows a germline mismatch at one end, possibly a read error. The V call is TRBV2, the J call TRBJ1-4; no firm D call. In germline, CDR1 is SNHLY, CDR2 FYNNEI. This CDR3 comprises 14 residues. The CDR3 is CASSEGRANEKLFF. The CDR3 DNA reads TGTGCTAGCAGTGAAGGGAGGGCTAATGAAAAACTGTTTTTT.

The chain uses TRBV10-3 and TRBJ1-2; D perhaps matches TRBD1 (5 bases). Germline values: CDR1 ENHRY, CDR2 SYGVKD. Trimming left V 10 bases short and J 1 base short, with 19 bases between. This CDR3 region has 15 residues. CDR3 amino acids: CATSGGLGVNYGYTF. CDR3 bases: TGTGCCACATCTGGGGGTTTAGGGGTTAACTATGGCTACACCTTC.

This rearrangement joins TRBV19 to TRBJ1-2; 7 bases are shared with TRBD1. V gave up 4 bases and J gave up 6 bases; unmatched junction bases: 8. The CDR3 contains 14 residues. In germline, CDR1 is LNHDA, CDR2 SQIVND (reference sequence). The chain's CDR3 is CASSTTGVRDGYTF. CDR3 sequence (DNA): TGTGCCAGTAGTACCACAGGGGTCCGGGATGGCTACACCTTC.

The V call is TRBV7-3, the J call TRBJ2-1; no firm D call. CDR1 is SGHTA and CDR2 is FQGTGA in the germline V gene. V gave up 5 bases and J gave up 0 bases, with 11 bases separating them. The CDR3 is 15 residues long. The CDR3 sequence: CASSPASSSYNEQFF. CDR3 sequence (DNA): TGTGCCAGCAGCCCCGCTTCCAGCTCCTACAATGAGCAGTTCTTC. The variable domain in full, completed from reference TRBV7-3 and TRBJ2-1, reads GAGVSQTPSNKVTEKGKYVELRCDPISGHTALYWYRQSLGQGPEFLIYFQGTGAADDSGLPNDRFFAVRPEGSVSTLKIQRTERGDSAVYLCASSPASSSYNEQFFGPGTRLTVL.

The chain links TRBV28 to TRBJ1-5; no clear D gene. V was trimmed by 5 bases and J by 4 bases, leaving 12 bases between them. The CDR3 has 14 residues. Per germline, CDR1 MDHEN and CDR2 SYDVKM. The CDR3 region is CASSLRASNQPQHF. The CDR3 DNA reads as TGTGCCAGCAGTCTAAGGGCCAGTAATCAGCCCCAGCATTTT.

V and J are TRBV24-1 and TRBJ1-1, with TRBD1 matching over 11 bases. Germline V lookup: CDR1 KGHDR, CDR2 SFDVKD. V dropped 0 bases and J dropped 11; count of bases not matched to a gene: 13. There are 17 residues in the CDR3. For the CDR3, the DNA is TGTGCCACCAGTGATTTGTCCCCCCGGGACAGGGGGAGGGAGGCTTTCTTT. Residues: CATSDLSPRDRGREAFF.

J is TRBJ2-3 and V is TRBV9; TRBD1 or TRBD2 may be the D gene (5 bases each). Between the trimmed V and J ends, which lost 4 bases and 8 bases, there was a span of 11 bases. The CDR3 runs to 12 residues. Germline CDR1 and CDR2: SGDLS and YYNGEE. This CDR3 reads CASSPRAGTQYF. DNA for the CDR3: TGTGCCAGCAGCCCCAGGGCGGGTACGCAGTATTTT.